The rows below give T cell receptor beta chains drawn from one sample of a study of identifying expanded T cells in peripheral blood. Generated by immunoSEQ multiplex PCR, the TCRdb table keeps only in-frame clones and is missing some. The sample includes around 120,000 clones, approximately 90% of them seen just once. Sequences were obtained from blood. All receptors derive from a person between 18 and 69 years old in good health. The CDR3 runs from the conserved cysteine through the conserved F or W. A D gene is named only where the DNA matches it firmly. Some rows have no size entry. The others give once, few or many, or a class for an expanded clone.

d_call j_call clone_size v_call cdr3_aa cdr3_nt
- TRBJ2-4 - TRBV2 CASSGGYGSNYIQYF TGTGCCAGCAGTGGGGGTTACGGGAGCAATTACATTCAGTACTTC
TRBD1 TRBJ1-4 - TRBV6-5 CASSYLPGQGYEKLFF TGTGCCAGCAGTTACTTGCCGGGACAGGGTTATGAAAAGCTGTTTTTT
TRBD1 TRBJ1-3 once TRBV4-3 CASSQGGQVSSGNTIYF TGCGCCAGCAGCCAAGGGGGACAGGTCTCTTCTGGAAACACCATATATTTT
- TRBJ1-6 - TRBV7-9 CASSPPTYNSPLHF TGTGCCAGCAGCCCCCCTACTTATAATTCACCCCTCCACTTT
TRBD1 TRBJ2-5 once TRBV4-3 CASSRTGGETQYF TGCGCCAGCAGCCGCACAGGGGGAGAGACCCAGTACTTC
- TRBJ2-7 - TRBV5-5 CASSQTWSSYEQYF TGTGCCAGCAGCCAAACGTGGAGCTCCTACGAGCAGTACTTC
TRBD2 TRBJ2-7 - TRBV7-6 CASSPSGGSSYEQYF TGTGCCAGCAGCCCCTCAGGCGGGAGCTCCTACGAGCAGTACTTC
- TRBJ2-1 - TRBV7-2 CASSPGLEHGEQFF TGTGCCAGCAGCCCCGGATTGGAACATGGTGAGCAGTTCTTC
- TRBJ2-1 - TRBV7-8 CASSLGGSRVNEQFF TGTGCCAGCAGCTTAGGAGGAAGCAGGGTCAATGAGCAGTTCTTC
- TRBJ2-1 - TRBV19 CASSIDAGMYNEQFF TGTGCCAGTAGTATAGACGCAGGGATGTACAATGAGCAGTTCTTC
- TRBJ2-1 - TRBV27 CASSQDWPSGEQFF TGTGCCAGCAGTCAGGACTGGCCGTCCGGCGAGCAGTTCTTC
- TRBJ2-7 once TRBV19 CASSSGASYEQYF TGTGCCAGTAGTTCTGGGGCTAGCTACGAGCAGTACTTC
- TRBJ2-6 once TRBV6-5 CASSYGGSGANVLTF TGTGCCAGCAGTTACGGGGGGAGTGGGGCCAACGTCCTGACTTTC
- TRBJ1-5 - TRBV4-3 CASSQLLTTGSLQHF TGCGCCAGCAGCCAACTCTTGACGACAGGCTCTCTCCAGCATTTT
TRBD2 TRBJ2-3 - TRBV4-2 CASSQVGLAGGWLDTQYF TGTGCCAGCAGCCAAGTCGGTCTAGCGGGGGGGTGGTTAGATACGCAGTATTTT
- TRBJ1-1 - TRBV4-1 CASSQGGLEAFF TGCGCCAGCAGCCAAGGAGGGCTTGAAGCTTTCTTT
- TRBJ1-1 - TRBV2 CASSESMGLNTEAFF TGTGCCAGCAGTGAATCGATGGGACTGAACACTGAAGCTTTCTTT
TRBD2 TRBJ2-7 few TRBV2 CASSEGQGGKQYF TGTGCCAGCAGTGAAGGTCAGGGAGGGAAGCAGTACTTC
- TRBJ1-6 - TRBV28 CASSLAFPLSNSPLHF TGTGCCAGCAGTTTAGCCTTCCCCCTCTCTAATTCACCCCTCCACTTT
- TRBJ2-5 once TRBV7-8 CASSLDMPVQYF TGTGCCAGCAGCTTGGACATGCCAGTCCAGTACTTC
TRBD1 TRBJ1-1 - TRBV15 CATSRDSEPYRGPDTEAFF TGTGCCACCAGCAGAGATTCGGAGCCGTACAGGGGGCCAGACACTGAAGCTTTCTTT
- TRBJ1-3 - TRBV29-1 CSVGGGPGNTIYF TGCAGCGTTGGGGGGGGGCCTGGAAACACCATATATTTT
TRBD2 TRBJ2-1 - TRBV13 CASSWGLAGGHHAYNEQFF TGTGCCAGCAGCTGGGGACTAGCGGGGGGCCACCACGCCTACAATGAGCAGTTCTTC
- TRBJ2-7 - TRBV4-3 CASSPGPNYPSYEQYF TGCGCCAGCAGCCCGGGGCCGAACTACCCTTCCTACGAGCAGTACTTC
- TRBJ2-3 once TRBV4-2 CASSQYGGSTDTQYF TGTGCCAGCAGCCAATATGGTGGGAGCACAGATACGCAGTATTTT
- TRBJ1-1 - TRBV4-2 CASSQGDGRASGTEAFF TGTGCCAGCAGCCAGGGAGACGGTAGGGCGAGTGGCACTGAAGCTTTCTTT
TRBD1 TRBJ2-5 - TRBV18 CASSPPGGETQYF TGTGCCAGCTCACCTCCAGGGGGAGAGACCCAGTACTTC
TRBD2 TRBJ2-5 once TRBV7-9 CASSSGLAGKETQYF TGTGCCAGCAGCAGCGGACTAGCGGGGAAAGAGACCCAGTACTTC
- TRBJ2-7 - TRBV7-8 CASSYYMSSYEQYF TGTGCCAGCAGCTATTACATGTCCTCCTACGAGCAGTACTTC
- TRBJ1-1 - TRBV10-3 CAISGLEGNSVNTEAFF TGTGCCATCAGTGGTCTAGAGGGAAACTCGGTGAACACTGAAGCTTTCTTT
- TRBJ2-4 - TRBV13 CASTRRGMTADIQYF TGTGCCAGCACCCGAAGGGGTATGACCGCGGACATTCAGTACTTC
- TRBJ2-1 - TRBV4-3 CASSQGPRSSSYNEQFF TGCGCCAGCAGCCAAGGGCCACGATCGAGCTCCTACAATGAGCAGTTCTTC
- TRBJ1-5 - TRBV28 CASSLIQSGNQPQHF TGTGCCAGCAGTTTAATCCAGTCAGGGAATCAGCCCCAGCATTTT
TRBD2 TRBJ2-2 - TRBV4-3 CASSLGSGGPGELFF TGCGCCAGCAGCCTCGGTAGCGGGGGGCCCGGGGAGCTGTTTTTT
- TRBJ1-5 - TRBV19 CASTHSGNQPQHF TGTGCCAGTACCCACAGCGGGAATCAGCCCCAGCATTTT
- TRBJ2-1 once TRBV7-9 CASPPRGGNYNEQFF TGTGCCAGCCCCCCTAGGGGGGGCAACTACAATGAGCAGTTCTTC
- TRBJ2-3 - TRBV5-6 CASSSRVHTQYF TGTGCCAGCAGCTCTAGAGTCCATACGCAGTATTTT
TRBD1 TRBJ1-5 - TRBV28 CASSLPTGGNQPQHF TGTGCCAGCAGTTTACCAACAGGGGGCAATCAGCCCCAGCATTTT
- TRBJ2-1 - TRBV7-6 CASSPPGVSSYNEQFF TGTGCCAGCAGCCCGCCGGGAGTAAGCTCCTACAATGAGCAGTTCTTC
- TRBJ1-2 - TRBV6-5 CASSSPDMFPPTF TGTGCCAGCAGTTCCCCGGACATGTTCCCCCCCACCTTC
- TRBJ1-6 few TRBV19 CASGVGNSPLHF TGTGCCAGTGGGGTCGGTAATTCACCCCTCCACTTT
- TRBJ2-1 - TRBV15 CATSREPGTPGDNEQFF TGTGCCACCAGCAGAGAGCCGGGCACCCCGGGGGACAATGAGCAGTTCTTC
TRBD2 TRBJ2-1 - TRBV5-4 CASIPSSGVIEQFF TGTGCCAGCATCCCCTCTAGCGGGGTTATTGAGCAGTTCTTC
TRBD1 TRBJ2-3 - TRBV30 CAWSLTGISTDTQYF TGTGCCTGGAGTCTGACAGGGATAAGCACAGATACGCAGTATTTT
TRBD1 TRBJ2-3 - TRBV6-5 CASSQGVDTQYF TGTGCCAGCAGTCAGGGGGTAGATACGCAGTATTTT
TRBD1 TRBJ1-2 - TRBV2 CASIPYRDRGLDGYTF TGTGCCAGCATTCCGTACCGAGACAGGGGGCTTGACGGCTACACCTTC
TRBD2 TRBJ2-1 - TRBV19 CASSIVAGGINEQFF TGTGCCAGTAGTATAGTAGCGGGCGGCATCAATGAGCAGTTCTTC
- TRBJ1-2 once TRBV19 CASRQDPLGGYTF TGTGCCAGTCGACAGGATCCGTTGGGTGGCTACACCTTC
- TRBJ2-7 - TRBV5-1 CASSLGQGRAYEQYF TGCGCCAGCAGCTTGGGACAGGGGAGGGCCTACGAGCAGTACTTC
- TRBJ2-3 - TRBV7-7 CASSLYEADTQYF TGTGCCAGCAGCTTGTACGAAGCAGATACGCAGTATTTT
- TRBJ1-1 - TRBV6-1 CASSEGRYDRKNTEAFF TGTGCCAGCAGTGAAGGTAGGTACGACAGGAAGAACACTGAAGCTTTCTTT
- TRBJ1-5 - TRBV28 CASSSPTGYNQPQHF TGTGCCAGCAGTTCCCCTACAGGGTACAATCAGCCCCAGCATTTT
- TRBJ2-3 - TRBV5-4 CASSLGGSGTDTQYF TGTGCCAGCAGCTTGGGGGGTAGCGGCACAGATACGCAGTATTTT
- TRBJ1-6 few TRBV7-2 CASSSSPAGNTPLHF TGTGCCAGCAGCTCCTCCCCTGCAGGGAATACACCCCTCCACTTT